This T cell receptor (beta chain) is drawn from a study of cytomegalovirus exposure and HLA in healthy donors. The ends were cut back, 4 bases at V and 2 bases at J, with 6 bases in the middle. The CDR3 is 13 residues long. Germline CDR1 reads SEHNR; CDR2 reads FQNEAQ (reference sequence). Amplification used 60 Vbeta primers and 13 Jbeta primers. The assay was immunoSEQ multiplex PCR, and TCRdb's table has in-frame clones only and misses some. Of about 82,000 clones in the sample, over 75% are singletons; the top ten hold around 3.4%. General observations from the study: On later analysis, the bulk of CMV-associated TCR beta chains appeared to be HLA-restricted. When presence/absence was analysed, sequencing depth was taken to be roughly uniform across donors.

This clone was seen just once. As yet, its antigen is unknown. This chain uses TRBV7-9 with TRBJ1-3; D is ambiguous. The sequence was collected from a man aged 45-65 years in good health and CMV-seronegative. Sample: PBMCs. The CDR3 bases are TGTGCCAGCAGCTCTATGGCTGGAAACACCATATATTTT. It yields the protein CASSSMAGNTIYF.